These T cell receptor beta chains were read from a single sample in a study of cytomegalovirus exposure and HLA in healthy donors. Sequencing used immunoSEQ multiplex PCR; TCRdb keeps in-frame clones, though not all of them. The data hold about 120,000 clones, with 86% observed a single time. The sample comprised PBMCs. These receptors were obtained from a man aged 18 to 30 in good health and CMV-seronegative. CDR3s include the opening cysteine and the closing phenylalanine or tryptophan. A D gene is named only where the DNA matches it firmly. Clone size is given for some rows only: seen once, a few or many times, or a class if the clone is expanded.

D: NA
V: TRBV2
size: NA
J: TRBJ1-1
DNA: TGTGCCAGCACAGGTTTGGGCACTGAAGCTTTCTTT
CDR3: CASTGLGTEAFF

D: TRBD2
V: TRBV19
size: NA
J: TRBJ2-1
DNA: TGTGCCAGTAGTCCCGGGACTAGCGGGAGTAATGAGCAGTTCTTC
CDR3: CASSPGTSGSNEQFF

D: TRBD1
V: TRBV27
size: NA
J: TRBJ1-1
DNA: TGTGCCAGCCAATTGAGCCTCGGGACAGGGCTTGACACTGAAGCTTTCTTT
CDR3: CASQLSLGTGLDTEAFF

D: NA
V: TRBV10-3
size: few
J: TRBJ1-6
DNA: TGTGCCGCCGCCCTTGGGCAGGGTGGTAATTCACCCCTCCACTTT
CDR3: CAAALGQGGNSPLHF

D: NA
V: TRBV9
size: NA
J: TRBJ1-1
DNA: TGTGCCAGCAGCGGTGGTATTCCCTTACATGCTGAAGCTTTCTTT
CDR3: CASSGGIPLHAEAFF

D: TRBD2
V: TRBV7-6
size: NA
J: TRBJ2-3
DNA: TGTGCCAGCAGCTTAGCGTTAGCGGGGATCACAGATACGCAGTATTTT
CDR3: CASSLALAGITDTQYF

D: TRBD1
V: TRBV5-1
size: NA
J: TRBJ1-3
DNA: TGCGCCAGCAGCGTGGACAGGAACCAGCCTCCAAACTCTGGAAACACCATATATTTT
CDR3: CASSVDRNQPPNSGNTIYF

D: NA
V: TRBV7-9
size: NA
J: TRBJ2-2
DNA: TGTGCCAGCAGCTTAGCGGGGGGGCCCAGCACCGGGGAGCTGTTTTTT
CDR3: CASSLAGGPSTGELFF

D: NA
V: TRBV7-2
size: NA
J: TRBJ2-7
DNA: TGTGCCAGCAGCTTCCGGTCGAGCTCCTACGAGCAGTACTTC
CDR3: CASSFRSSSYEQYF

D: TRBD1
V: TRBV5-8
size: NA
J: TRBJ2-2
DNA: TGTGCCAGCAGCAACCGGGACAGGGGGGGAACCGGGGAGCTGTTTTTT
CDR3: CASSNRDRGGTGELFF

D: TRBD2
V: TRBV4-1
size: NA
J: TRBJ2-5
DNA: TGCGCCAGCAGCCAAGATCGGGGGGGGCCCGAGACCCAGTACTTC
CDR3: CASSQDRGGPETQYF

D: NA
V: TRBV6-5
size: NA
J: TRBJ1-1
DNA: TGTGCCAGCAGTGAGAGAAGACTCAACACTGAAGCTTTCTTT
CDR3: CASSERRLNTEAFF

D: NA
V: TRBV9
size: NA
J: TRBJ2-3
DNA: TGTGCCAGCAGCGTGAAGACAGGCACAGATACGCAGTATTTT
CDR3: CASSVKTGTDTQYF

D: NA
V: TRBV9
size: NA
J: TRBJ2-5
DNA: TGTGCCAGCAGCGTAGACCCACTAGGTGGGGGGTTGGAGACCCAGTACTTC
CDR3: CASSVDPLGGGLETQYF

D: TRBD1
V: TRBV6-6
size: NA
J: TRBJ1-2
DNA: TGTGCCAGCAGTCCGCGACAGGGGGCGAGCTATGGCTACACCTTC
CDR3: CASSPRQGASYGYTF

D: TRBD2
V: TRBV4-1
size: NA
J: TRBJ2-2
DNA: TGCGCCAGCAGCCAAGTGGACGGGGGGAGGAGGGAGCTGTTTTTT
CDR3: CASSQVDGGRRELFF

D: TRBD2
V: TRBV29-1
size: NA
J: TRBJ2-7
DNA: TGCAGCGTTCTTAGCGGGGGGTTCCGACCAACCGGGGAGCAGTACTTC
CDR3: CSVLSGGFRPTGEQYF

D: NA
V: TRBV15
size: NA
J: TRBJ1-5
DNA: TGTGCCACCAGCGCCAGGGCGCGACAGCCCCAGCATTTT
CDR3: CATSARARQPQHF

D: TRBD1
V: TRBV19
size: NA
J: TRBJ2-7
DNA: TGTGCCAGTAGCCGGGACAGTAAGTCCTACGAGCAGTACTTC
CDR3: CASSRDSKSYEQYF

D: NA
V: TRBV2
size: once
J: TRBJ2-3
DNA: TGTGCCAGCAGACCTCCAGGGAAAGATACGCAGTATTTT
CDR3: CASRPPGKDTQYF

D: NA
V: TRBV19
size: NA
J: TRBJ1-2
DNA: TGTGCCAGTAGTATGAGTAGGGGAACAGCAGGCTTCTATGGCTACACCTTC
CDR3: CASSMSRGTAGFYGYTF

D: NA
V: TRBV15
size: NA
J: TRBJ2-3
DNA: TGTGCCACCAGCAGAGTCGCGGGCCCCACAGATACGCAGTATTTT
CDR3: CATSRVAGPTDTQYF

D: NA
V: TRBV18
size: NA
J: TRBJ1-2
DNA: TGTGCCGGCTCATCTTACAGGGTTGGGGACTATGGCTACACCTTC
CDR3: CAGSSYRVGDYGYTF

D: NA
V: TRBV6-5
size: NA
J: TRBJ1-5
DNA: TGTAGTTGCGATCAGCCCCAGCATTTT
CDR3: CSCDQPQHF

D: TRBD2
V: TRBV30
size: NA
J: TRBJ2-1
DNA: TGTGCCTGGACCCTAGGGAGGTTTAGCGGGAGCCACTCCTCCAATGAGCAGTTCTTC
CDR3: CAWTLGRFSGSHSSNEQFF

D: NA
V: TRBV4-1
size: NA
J: TRBJ1-2
DNA: TGCGCCAGCAGCCAAACAGGCGACAGGATTTATGGCTACACCTTC
CDR3: CASSQTGDRIYGYTF

D: NA
V: TRBV19
size: NA
J: TRBJ1-5
DNA: TGTGCCAGTAGTATAGCGGCAGGTCGGAGCAATCAGCCCCAGCATTTT
CDR3: CASSIAAGRSNQPQHF

D: NA
V: TRBV11-2
size: NA
J: TRBJ2-7
DNA: TGTGCCAGCAGCCTCGCCTACGAGCAGTACTTC
CDR3: CASSLAYEQYF

D: NA
V: TRBV19
size: NA
J: TRBJ1-2
DNA: TGTGCCAGTCGCCGGGACACCAACCAATATGGCTACACCTTC
CDR3: CASRRDTNQYGYTF

D: NA
V: TRBV11-3
size: NA
J: TRBJ2-2
DNA: TGTGCCAGCAGCTCAGCACCTACAGGGACCGGGGAGCTGTTTTTT
CDR3: CASSSAPTGTGELFF

D: NA
V: TRBV12-5
size: NA
J: TRBJ2-5
DNA: TGTGCTAGTGGTCCCTCGGGATCGCAGACCCAGTACTTC
CDR3: CASGPSGSQTQYF

D: TRBD2
V: TRBV7-2
size: NA
J: TRBJ2-3
DNA: TGTGCCAGCAGCTTTCTAGCGGGAGGAACAGATACGCAGTATTTT
CDR3: CASSFLAGGTDTQYF

D: TRBD1
V: TRBV19
size: NA
J: TRBJ1-3
DNA: TGTGCCAGTAGTCCTCTCTTATCTGGACAGGGAGCTGGAAACACCATATATTTT
CDR3: CASSPLLSGQGAGNTIYF

D: NA
V: TRBV27
size: NA
J: TRBJ2-1
DNA: TGTGCCAGCAGTCCCCTGAGGGGGAGCTCCTACAATGAGCAGTTCTTC
CDR3: CASSPLRGSSYNEQFF

D: NA
V: TRBV5-4
size: NA
J: TRBJ2-7
DNA: TGTGCCAGCAGCTTGGCCGGAGGACCGTACGAGCAGTACTTC
CDR3: CASSLAGGPYEQYF

D: TRBD1
V: TRBV27
size: NA
J: TRBJ1-2
DNA: TGTGCCAGCAGTTCAATTGGACAGGGCGATGGCTACACCTTC
CDR3: CASSSIGQGDGYTF

D: NA
V: TRBV7-9
size: few
J: TRBJ1-2
DNA: TGTGCCAGCAGCTTGTTCGTTATAAAACTCGCTAACTATGGCTACACCTTC
CDR3: CASSLFVIKLANYGYTF

D: TRBD2
V: TRBV6-4
size: NA
J: TRBJ2-1
DNA: TGTGCCAGCAGTCCGGGACTAGGTTACAATGAGCAGTTCTTC
CDR3: CASSPGLGYNEQFF

D: TRBD1
V: TRBV5-1
size: NA
J: TRBJ2-3
DNA: TGCGCCAGCAGTTCCGGGACAGCATTCTCAAACACAGATACGCAGTATTTT
CDR3: CASSSGTAFSNTDTQYF

D: NA
V: TRBV11-2
size: NA
J: TRBJ2-3
DNA: TGTGCCAGCAGCATAGGGACTCGTACGCAGTATTTT
CDR3: CASSIGTRTQYF

D: TRBD2
V: TRBV7-2
size: NA
J: TRBJ2-3
DNA: TGTGCCAGCAGCCCTAGCGGGGGGTCTACAGATACGCAGTATTTT
CDR3: CASSPSGGSTDTQYF

D: NA
V: TRBV10-3
size: once
J: TRBJ1-1
DNA: TGTGCCAGCAGCCGACAGGCAGATATGAACACTGAAGCTTTCTTT
CDR3: CASSRQADMNTEAFF

D: TRBD2
V: TRBV27
size: NA
J: TRBJ2-7
DNA: TGTGCCAGCAGTTTGAGGGAGGGTCTTTCTCAGCAGTACTTC
CDR3: CASSLREGLSQQYF

D: TRBD1
V: TRBV30
size: NA
J: TRBJ2-2
DNA: TGTGCCTCCCATAGAAGACAGGGGGGATCCGGGGAGCTGTTTTTT
CDR3: CASHRRQGGSGELFF

D: NA
V: TRBV5-1
size: NA
J: TRBJ2-3
DNA: TGCGCCAGCAGCTTGGTGGGGCGGAAAAGCACAGATACGCAGTATTTT
CDR3: CASSLVGRKSTDTQYF

D: TRBD1
V: TRBV6-1
size: few
J: TRBJ2-7
DNA: TGTGCCAGCAGTGAAGCGCTTCGGACAGGGGGGACCTACGAGCAGTACTTC
CDR3: CASSEALRTGGTYEQYF